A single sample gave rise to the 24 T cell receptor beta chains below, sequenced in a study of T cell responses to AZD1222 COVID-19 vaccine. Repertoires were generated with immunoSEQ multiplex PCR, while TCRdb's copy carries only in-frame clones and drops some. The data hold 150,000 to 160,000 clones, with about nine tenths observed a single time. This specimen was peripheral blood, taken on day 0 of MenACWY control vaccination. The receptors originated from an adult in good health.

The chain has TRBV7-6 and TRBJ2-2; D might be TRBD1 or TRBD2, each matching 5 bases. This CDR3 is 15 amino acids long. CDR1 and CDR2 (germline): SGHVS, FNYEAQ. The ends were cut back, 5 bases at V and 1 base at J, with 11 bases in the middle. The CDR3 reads CASSRTGQNTGELFF. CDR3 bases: TGTGCCAGCAGCCGGACGGGGCAGAACACCGGGGAGCTGTTTTTT.

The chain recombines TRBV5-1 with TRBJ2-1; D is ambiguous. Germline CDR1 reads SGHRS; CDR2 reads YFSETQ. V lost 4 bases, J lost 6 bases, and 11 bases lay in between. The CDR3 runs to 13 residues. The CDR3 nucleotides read TGCGCCAGCAGCAAAGCCCAATCCAATGAGCAGTTCTTC. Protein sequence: CASSKAQSNEQFF.

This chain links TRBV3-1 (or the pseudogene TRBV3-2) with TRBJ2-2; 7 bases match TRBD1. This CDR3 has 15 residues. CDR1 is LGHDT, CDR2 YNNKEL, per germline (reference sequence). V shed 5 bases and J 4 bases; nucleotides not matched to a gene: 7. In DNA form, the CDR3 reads TGTGCCAGCAGCTGGGACAGATCGGGCACCGGGGAGCTGTTTTTT. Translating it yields CASSWDRSGTGELFF.

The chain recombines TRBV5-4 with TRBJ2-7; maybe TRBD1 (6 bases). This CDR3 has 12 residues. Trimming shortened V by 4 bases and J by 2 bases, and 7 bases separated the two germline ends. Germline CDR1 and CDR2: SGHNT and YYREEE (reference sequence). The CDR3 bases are TGTGCCAGCAGCAGGACAGCCTACGAGCAGTACTTC. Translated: CASSRTAYEQYF.

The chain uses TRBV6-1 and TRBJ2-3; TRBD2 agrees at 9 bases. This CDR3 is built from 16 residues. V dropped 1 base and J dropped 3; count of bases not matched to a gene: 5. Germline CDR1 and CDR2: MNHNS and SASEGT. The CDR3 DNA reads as TGTGCCAGCAGTGAAGGCGCGGGGGGGTGGACAGATACGCAGTATTTT. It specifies CASSEGAGGWTDTQYF.

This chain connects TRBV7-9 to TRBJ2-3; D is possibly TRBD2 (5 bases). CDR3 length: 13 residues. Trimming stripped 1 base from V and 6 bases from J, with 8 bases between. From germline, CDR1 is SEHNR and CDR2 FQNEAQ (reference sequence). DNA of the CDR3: TGTGCCAGCAGCTTAGGGAGGTCGGATACGCAGTATTTT. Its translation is CASSLGRSDTQYF.

Here the CDR3 DNA reads TGTGCCACCAGCCCTCTGAGGGGGCGGGAGATGGGCAATGAGCAGTTCTTC. This codes for CATSPLRGREMGNEQFF. The V and J genes are TRBV15 and TRBJ2-1, with D perhaps TRBD1 or TRBD2 (7 bases each). The CDR3 spans 17 residues. From germline, CDR1 is LNHNV and CDR2 YYDKDF (reference sequence). The germline V and J ends were trimmed by 5 bases and 6 bases, with 23 bases remaining between them.

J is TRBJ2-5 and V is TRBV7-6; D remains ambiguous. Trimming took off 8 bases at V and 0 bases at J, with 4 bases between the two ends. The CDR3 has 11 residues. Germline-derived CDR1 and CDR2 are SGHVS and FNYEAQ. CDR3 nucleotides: TGTGCCAGCGGCCACCAAGAGACCCAGTACTTC. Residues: CASGHQETQYF.

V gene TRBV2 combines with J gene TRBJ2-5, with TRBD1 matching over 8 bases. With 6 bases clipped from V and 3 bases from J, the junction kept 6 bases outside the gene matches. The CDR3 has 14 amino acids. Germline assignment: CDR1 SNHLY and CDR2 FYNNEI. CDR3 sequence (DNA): TGTGCCAGCAGGACCGGGACAGGAGAAGAGACCCAGTACTTC. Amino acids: CASRTGTGEETQYF.

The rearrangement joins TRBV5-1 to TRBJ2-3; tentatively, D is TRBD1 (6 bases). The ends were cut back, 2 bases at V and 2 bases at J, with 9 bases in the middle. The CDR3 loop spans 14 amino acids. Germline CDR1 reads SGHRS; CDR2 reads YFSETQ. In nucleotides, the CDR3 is TGCGCCAGCAGCTTACAGGGATCCACAGATACGCAGTATTTT. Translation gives CASSLQGSTDTQYF.

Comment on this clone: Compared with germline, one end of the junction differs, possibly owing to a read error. This CDR3 reads CASRRDTSNSFF. DNA of the CDR3: TGTGCCAGCAGGAGGGACACCTCGAATAGTTTCTTC. J is TRBJ1-2 and V is TRBV25-1; tentatively, D is TRBD1 (6 bases). Germline CDR1 and CDR2: MGHDK and SYGVNS. The CDR3 is made up of 12 amino acids.

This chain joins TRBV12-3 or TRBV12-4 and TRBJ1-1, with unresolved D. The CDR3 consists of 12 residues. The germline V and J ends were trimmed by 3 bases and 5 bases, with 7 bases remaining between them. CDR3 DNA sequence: TGTGCCAGCAGTTTCTGGGGAACTGAAGCTTTCTTT. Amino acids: CASSFWGTEAFF.

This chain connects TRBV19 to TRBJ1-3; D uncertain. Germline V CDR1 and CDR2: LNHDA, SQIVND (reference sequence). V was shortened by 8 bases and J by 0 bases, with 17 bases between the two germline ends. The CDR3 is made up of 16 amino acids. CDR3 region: CASSNRVRSSGNTIYF. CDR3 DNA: TGTGCCAGTTCAAATCGGGTCCGAAGCTCTGGAAACACCATATATTTT.

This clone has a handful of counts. In DNA form, the CDR3 reads TGTGCCAGCAGCTTCAGCCGACAGGGTGATGGCTACACCTTC. Its translation: CASSFSRQGDGYTF. The V call is TRBV7-2, the J call TRBJ1-2; the match to TRBD1 covers 7 bases. This CDR3 contains 14 residues. Germline V lookup: CDR1 SGHTA, CDR2 FQGNSA. V lost 3 bases, J lost 6 bases, and 7 bases stayed unmatched.

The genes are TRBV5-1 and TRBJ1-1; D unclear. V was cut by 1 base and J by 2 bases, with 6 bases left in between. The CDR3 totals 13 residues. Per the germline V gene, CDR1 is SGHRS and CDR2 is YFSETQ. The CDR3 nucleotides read TGCGCCAGCAGCTTGTATGACAACACTGAAGCTTTCTTT. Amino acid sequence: CASSLYDNTEAFF.

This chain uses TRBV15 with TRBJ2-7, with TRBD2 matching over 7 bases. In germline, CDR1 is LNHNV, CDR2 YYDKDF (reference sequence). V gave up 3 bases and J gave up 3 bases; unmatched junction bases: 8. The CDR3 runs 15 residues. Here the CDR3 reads CATSSGGSQYYEQYV. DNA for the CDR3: TGTGCCACCAGCAGCGGGGGGTCCCAATACTACGAGCAGTACGTC.

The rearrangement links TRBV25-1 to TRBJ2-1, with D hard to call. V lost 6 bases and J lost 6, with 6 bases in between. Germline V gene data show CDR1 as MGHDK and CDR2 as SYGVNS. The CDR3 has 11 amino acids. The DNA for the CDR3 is TGTGCCAGCAGCCCCTTCAATGAGCAGTTCTTC. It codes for CASSPFNEQFF.

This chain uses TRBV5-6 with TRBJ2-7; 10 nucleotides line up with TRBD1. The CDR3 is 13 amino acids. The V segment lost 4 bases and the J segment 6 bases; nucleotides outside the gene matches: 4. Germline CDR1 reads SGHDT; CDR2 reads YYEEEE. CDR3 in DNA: TGTGCCAGCAGCCTTGACAGGGGGCTCGAGCAGTACGTC. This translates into CASSLDRGLEQYV.

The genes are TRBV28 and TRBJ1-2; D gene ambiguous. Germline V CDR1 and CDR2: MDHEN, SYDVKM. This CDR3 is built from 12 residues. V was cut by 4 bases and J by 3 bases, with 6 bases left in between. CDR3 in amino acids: CASSSGDYGYTF. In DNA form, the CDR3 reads TGTGCCAGCAGTTCGGGTGACTATGGCTACACCTTC.

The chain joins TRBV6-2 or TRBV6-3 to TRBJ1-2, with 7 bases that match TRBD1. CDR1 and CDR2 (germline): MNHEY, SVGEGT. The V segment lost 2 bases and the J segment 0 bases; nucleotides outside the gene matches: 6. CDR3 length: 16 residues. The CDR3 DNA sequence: TGTGCCAGCAGTTACCTAGGGACAGAATCTAACTATGGCTACACCTTC. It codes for CASSYLGTESNYGYTF.

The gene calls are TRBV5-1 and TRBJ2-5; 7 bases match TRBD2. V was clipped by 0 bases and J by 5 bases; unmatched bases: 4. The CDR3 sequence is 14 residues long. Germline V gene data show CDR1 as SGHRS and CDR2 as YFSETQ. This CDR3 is CASSLAAGVETQYF. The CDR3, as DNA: TGCGCCAGCAGCTTGGCCGCGGGGGTTGAGACCCAGTACTTC.

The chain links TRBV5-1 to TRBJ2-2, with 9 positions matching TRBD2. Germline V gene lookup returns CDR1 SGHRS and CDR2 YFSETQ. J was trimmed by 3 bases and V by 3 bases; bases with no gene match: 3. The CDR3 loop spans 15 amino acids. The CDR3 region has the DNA TGCGCCAGCAGCTGGGGACTAGCCGACACCGGGGAGCTGTTTTTT. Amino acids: CASSWGLADTGELFF.

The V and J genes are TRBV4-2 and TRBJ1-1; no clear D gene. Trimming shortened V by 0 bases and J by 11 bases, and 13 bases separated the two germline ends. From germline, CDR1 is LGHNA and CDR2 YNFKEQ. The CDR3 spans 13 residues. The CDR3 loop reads CASSQDPRSEAFF. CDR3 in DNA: TGTGCCAGCAGCCAAGACCCGCGTTCGGAGGCTTTCTTT.

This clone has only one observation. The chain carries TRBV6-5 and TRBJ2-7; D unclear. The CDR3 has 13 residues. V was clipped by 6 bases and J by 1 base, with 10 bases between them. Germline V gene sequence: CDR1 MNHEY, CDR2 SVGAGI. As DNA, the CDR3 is TGTGCCAGCAGGCAGAGCTCTTCCTACGAGCAGTACGTC. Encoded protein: CASRQSSSYEQYV.